This T cell receptor (beta chain) was sequenced during a study of chemoradiotherapy in HPV16-positive cancers (dated 2022 in TCRdb). For the wider study: Functional T-cell assays on cells from a couple of HPV16-positive patients defined candidate HPV-specific T-cell clones and common TCR motifs. The study asked whether T-cell immunity to the HPV oncoproteins E6 and E7 changes during chemoradiotherapy and whether this immunity affects survival. The candidate HPV-specific TCRs and motifs were then tracked in TCR repertoires from 86 patients with HPV-related cancers.

Study-wide conclusions, independent of this receptor: The survival association was reported for HPV16-positive patients, and the functional definition of HPV-specific T cells was derived from only a couple of HPV16-positive patients. Improved recurrence-free survival in HPV16-positive patients was associated with expansion of HPV-responsive T cells during chemoradiotherapy. Expansion of candidate HPV-specific clones and E7-related TCR motifs was observed in the tumor microenvironment during treatment, whereas no such expansion was observed for non-HPV-specific T cells.

Repertoires were sampled multiple times during chemoradiotherapy, which allowed clonal expansion in the tumor microenvironment to be followed. CDR1 and CDR2 were assigned from the germline V gene as MGHRA and YSYEKL. Measured from the cysteine to the phenylalanine, the CDR3 is 14 residues long. The DNA shown is the 42-base CDR3, in frame from base 1. V lost 3 bases and J lost 6 bases, and the count of bases not matched to a germline gene is 5. Note on this clone: It lacks a known antigen. No qualities accompany the bases; no much larger clone lies one base away.

The library relied on the immunoSEQ multiplex PCR assay. Imported from immuneACCESS, the table was reduced by TCRdb to in-frame sequences with V and J called. These copies leave out some clones; in studies compared against another copy, an unresolved V gene accounts for under half, and the cause of the remainder is not known. The sample has about 53,000 clones on record, more than 75% of them singletons. Approximately 3.5% of the sample lies in the top ten. Recombination linked TRBV4-1 to TRBJ2-1; TRBD1 agrees with 7 junctional bases. The sequence was collected from a human donor with HPV-associated anogenital cancer. This specimen was blood, taken from a patient who underwent chemoradiotherapy. This receptor has the CDR3 CASSQKDRANEQFF. The DNA sequence is as follows: TGCGCCAGCAGCCAGAAAGACAGGGCCAATGAGCAGTTCTTC.